This T cell receptor beta chain was profiled in a study of blood T cell repertoires in COVID-19. Turning to the study itself: The United States, Italy and Spain supplied acute and convalescent COVID-19 samples.

V lost 4 bases, J lost 0 bases, and 13 bases lay in between. The CDR3 loop spans 17 amino acids. Germline CDR1 is MGHRA and CDR2 is YSYEKL. Clones were sequenced by immunoSEQ multiplex PCR, and TCRdb holds only the in-frame ones, with some missing. The table shows about 300,000 clones, with approximately 84% occurring only once. V is TRBV4-1 and J is TRBJ2-6; D perhaps matches TRBD1 (6 bases). The receptor was isolated from a human donor with COVID-19, enrolled during active disease. The donor label of this sample is uncertain. Sequencing was performed on peripheral blood. CDR3 loop: CASSLGTPSSGANVLTF. As DNA, the CDR3 is TGCGCCAGCAGCCTCGGGACACCCAGCTCTGGGGCCAACGTCCTGACTTTC.